The 23 T cell receptor beta chains below all came from one sample that was sequenced in a study of T cells in Graves' hyperthyroidism and ophthalmopathy. Using RNA transcripts as the source, TCR beta CDR3 regions were amplified. Initially, a first-round RT-PCR of the TCR CDR3 employed the HTBI primer set. TCRdb itself ran the multiplex PCR reads through MiXCR, one entry per CDR3 protein. Of fewer than 650,000 distinct CDR3 sequences detected, approximately 15% appear once; the ten largest clones hold approximately 4.3%. What was sequenced was blood. The receptors originated from a woman between 35 and 50 years old with Graves' ophthalmopathy.

Ten or more counts support this clonotype. The J gene is TRBJ2-5, the V gene TRBV29-1; 9 bases align to TRBD2. This CDR3 spans 13 amino acids. V lost 7 bases to trimming and J lost 4 bases; unmatched junction nucleotides: 7. Germline V gene data show CDR1 as SQVTM and CDR2 as ANQGSEA. As DNA, the CDR3 is TGCAGCGAGGTAGCGGGAGCGGGAGAGACCCAGTACTTC. Protein sequence: CSEVAGAGETQYF.

The V gene is TRBV27, the J gene TRBJ2-2, with a tentative D call TRBD2 (6 bases). V shed 7 bases and J shed 0 bases, with 12 bases lying between them. CDR3 length: 15 amino acids. Germline assignment: CDR1 MNHEY and CDR2 SMNVEV (reference sequence). In DNA, the CDR3 is TGTGCCAGCACCTCACTAGCTGCGAACACCGGGGAGCTGTTTTTT. Translated, it gives CASTSLAANTGELFF.

Ten or more counts support this clonotype. The chain employs TRBV30 and TRBJ1-1; D is unclear. The CDR3 has 13 residues. Between the trimmed V and J ends, which lost 1 base and 2 bases, there was a span of 8 bases. Germline CDR1 reads GTSNPN; CDR2 reads SVGIG (reference sequence). The DNA of the CDR3 is TGTGCCTGGAGTGATGGCAGCAACACTGAAGCTTTCTTT. This gives the protein CAWSDGSNTEAFF.

The sample holds many counts of this clonotype. This chain joins TRBV29-1 and TRBJ1-2, with TRBD1 as a possible D gene (5 bases). V was cut by 6 bases and J by 8 bases, with 16 bases left in between. Germline loops: CDR1 SQVTM, CDR2 ANQGSEA. CDR3 length: 12 amino acids. The CDR3 reads CSVWNQGNGYTF. The CDR3 region has the DNA TGCAGCGTCTGGAACCAGGGAAACGGCTACACCTTC.

This clonotype appeared many times. The rearrangement links TRBV6-2 or TRBV6-3 to TRBJ1-5; perhaps TRBD1 as D (5 bases). Per the germline V gene, CDR1 is MNHEY and CDR2 is SVGEGT. The CDR3 is 15 amino acids. Trimming stripped 2 bases from V and 1 base from J, with 9 bases between. Written as DNA, the CDR3 is TGTGCCAGCAGTTACCCGGGGGTAAGCAATCAGCCCCAGCATTTT. Amino acids: CASSYPGVSNQPQHF.

The rearrangement joins TRBV12-3 or TRBV12-4 to TRBJ1-2; D is undetermined. The length of the CDR3 is 14 residues. V shed 6 bases and J shed 4 bases, with 15 bases lying between them. CDR3 nucleotides: TGTGCCAGCAGCCCAGCTACACCTAGCTATGGCTACACCTTC. Translated, it gives CASSPATPSYGYTF.

This sequence joins TRBV28 and TRBJ1-2; D is possibly TRBD1 (6 bases). Germline V gene data show CDR1 as MDHEN and CDR2 as SYDVKM. Trimming stripped 5 bases from V and 5 bases from J, with 18 bases between. This CDR3 region has 15 residues. The DNA of the CDR3 is TGTGCCAGCAGTCCCCAAGGGGGAGTTGATTATGGCTACACCTTC. Translation gives CASSPQGGVDYGYTF.

This clonotype was observed many times. The chain recombines TRBV7-3 with TRBJ2-2; tentatively, D is TRBD2 (6 bases). This CDR3 contains 15 residues. Germline V gene lookup returns CDR1 SGHTA and CDR2 FQGTGA. V lost 2 bases and J lost 0, with 7 bases in between. The CDR3 protein is CASSLSSANTGELFF. CDR3 nucleotides: TGTGCCAGCAGCTTATCTAGCGCGAACACCGGGGAGCTGTTTTTT.

There are many counts of this clonotype. The genes are TRBV12-3 or TRBV12-4 and TRBJ2-7; 7 bases fit TRBD2. The trim removed 3 bases at V and 5 bases at J, leaving 7 bases unmatched. CDR3 length equals 14 residues. The CDR3 loop is CASSLSGIKDEQYF. CDR3 DNA sequence: TGTGCCAGCAGTTTGAGCGGGATAAAGGACGAGCAGTACTTC.

This clonotype was observed at least ten times. V usage is TRBV6-2 or TRBV6-3 and J usage is TRBJ2-2, with D possibly matching TRBD2 (6 bases). The CDR3 contains 16 residues. V lost 10 bases, J lost 4 bases, and 22 bases lay in between. Germline lookup yields CDR1 MNHEY and CDR2 SVGEGT. CDR3 nucleotides: TGTGCCACCCAAGGGGTGGCGGGATACGGCACCGGGGAGCTGTTTTTT. Protein: CATQGVAGYGTGELFF.

This rearrangement joins TRBV4-1 to TRBJ1-1, with D unclear. Deletions cut 4 bases from V and 5 bases from J, with 17 bases between. Germline V gene lookup returns CDR1 MGHRA and CDR2 YSYEKL. This CDR3 is built from 15 residues. CDR3 in DNA: TGCGCCAGCAGCCGCCCGGGCCTCGGAGGGACTGAAGCTTTCTTT. Residues: CASSRPGLGGTEAFF.

This clonotype was observed many times. This chain connects TRBV28 to TRBJ2-7; TRBD1 might be the D (6 bases). V was clipped by 8 bases and J by 2 bases, with 16 bases between them. CDR3 length: 14 amino acids. CDR1 is MDHEN, CDR2 SYDVKM, per germline. As DNA, the CDR3 is TGTGCCAGCGGGAAAGGGGGAAGAGCCTACGAGCAGTACTTC. Its protein is CASGKGGRAYEQYF.

Regarding this clonotype: This may be a read error: a much more frequent sequence differs by one nucleotide. J is TRBJ2-7 and V is TRBV12-3 or TRBV12-4, with 8 bases identical to TRBD2. V lost 6 bases to trimming and J lost 2 bases; unmatched junction nucleotides: 6. This CDR3 has 14 residues. Here the CDR3 reads CASRLAGSTYEQYF. The DNA of the CDR3 is TGTGCCAGCAGGCTAGCGGGCTCAACCTACGAGCAGTACTTC.

Many counts were recorded for this clonotype. V is TRBV27 and J is TRBJ1-2; D is possibly TRBD1 (6 bases). Germline V gives CDR1 MNHEY, CDR2 SMNVEV (reference sequence). The length of the CDR3 is 13 residues. V was clipped by 5 bases and J by 8 bases, with 15 bases between them. Here the CDR3 reads CASSTLGGLGYTF. Written as DNA, the CDR3 is TGTGCCAGCAGTACTTTAGGGGGACTCGGCTACACCTTC.

The table lists this clonotype with many counts. A read error may account for a junction end that differs from germline. The chain recombines TRBV20-1 with TRBJ2-2, with TRBD2 matching over 11 bases. The V gene's germline CDR1 is DFQATT and CDR2 SNEGSKA (reference sequence). The CDR3 is made up of 14 amino acids. The chain's CDR3 is CSARLAGFTGELFF. DNA for the CDR3: TGCAGTGCGAGACTAGCGGGGTTCACCGGGGAGCTGTTCTTT.

The V and J genes are TRBV29-1 and TRBJ2-5; 8 positions agree with TRBD2. Germline assignment: CDR1 SQVTM and CDR2 ANQGSEA. V shed 5 bases, J shed 11 bases, and the junction held 4 bases outside the gene matches. The CDR3 is made up of 10 amino acids. The CDR3 sequence: CSVHLAGQYF. DNA of the CDR3: TGCAGCGTTCATTTAGCGGGACAGTACTTC.

Worth noting for this clonotype: A much larger clone differs from this one at a single base, so this may be a read error. This rearrangement joins TRBV7-9 to TRBJ2-5, with 8 bases aligning to TRBD2. CDR1 is SEHNR, CDR2 FQNEAQ, per germline (reference sequence). CDR3 length equals 14 residues. The CDR3 loop is CASSWGLEQETQHF. The CDR3 DNA reads TGTGCCAGCAGCTGGGGACTAGAACAAGAGACCCAGCACTTC.

In this sample, this clonotype turned up a few times. CDR3 amino acids: CASVRDGHGSYEQYF. The CDR3 nucleotides read TGTGCCAGCGTCCGGGACGGCCACGGCTCCTACGAGCAGTACTTC. The chain recombines TRBV2 with TRBJ2-7; TRBD1 or TRBD2 may be the D gene (5 bases each). Trimming cost V 8 bases and J 0 bases, with 17 bases left between them. Germline CDR1 SNHLY, CDR2 FYNNEI. The CDR3 contains 15 residues. The whole variable domain, filled in from reference TRBV2 and TRBJ2-7, reads EPEVTQTPSHQVTQMGQEVILRCVPISNHLYFYWYRQILGQKVEFLVSFYNNEISEKSEIFDDQFSVERPDGSNFTLKIRSTKLEDSAMYFCASVRDGHGSYEQYFGPGTRLTVT.

This clonotype was seen many times. This rearrangement joins TRBV7-9 to TRBJ1-3; 11 bases are a match to TRBD1. The V and J ends lost 5 bases and 8 bases, in that order; junction bases with no gene match: 8. CDR1 is SEHNR and CDR2 is FQNEAQ in the germline V gene (reference sequence). This CDR3 is built from 15 residues. CDR3: CASSPRDRGSDTIYF. The CDR3 nucleotides are TGTGCCAGCAGCCCCCGGGACAGGGGGTCAGACACCATATATTTT.

There are many counts of this clonotype. This chain uses TRBV12-3 or TRBV12-4 with TRBJ2-5, with 7 bases fitting TRBD2. V shed 5 bases, J shed 5 bases, and the junction held 8 bases outside the gene matches. This CDR3 contains 14 residues. CDR3 sequence: CASSPGGREETQYF. For the CDR3, the DNA is TGTGCCAGCAGTCCAGGCGGGAGAGAGGAGACCCAGTACTTC.

The rearrangement links TRBV11-2 to TRBJ2-4; D may be TRBD1 or TRBD2 (5 bases each). Germline lookup yields CDR1 SGHAT and CDR2 FQNNGV. V lost 0 bases and J 0 bases, leaving 21 bases between the germline ends. This CDR3 spans 20 amino acids. CDR3 nucleotide sequence: TGTGCCAGCAGCTTAGATATGGGGAAATTGGGGACCTTAGCCAAAAACATTCAGTACTTC. This encodes CASSLDMGKLGTLAKNIQYF.

The gene calls are TRBV27 and TRBJ2-2; 7 bases line up with TRBD1. Germline assignment: CDR1 MNHEY and CDR2 SMNVEV (reference sequence). Trimming took 8 bases from V and 0 from J; bases not matched to a gene: 9. This CDR3 region has 16 residues. DNA for the CDR3: TGTGCCAGCTCGAGAATGGGACAGACGAACACCGGGGAGCTGTTTTTT. Translation gives CASSRMGQTNTGELFF.

Ten or more counts support this clonotype. CDR3 bases: TGTGCCACCAGCAGGGACAGGGTGGGCAATCAGCCCCAGCATTTT. Its translation is CATSRDRVGNQPQHF. The J gene is TRBJ1-5, the V gene TRBV15, with 8 bases fitting TRBD1. V was pared by 3 bases and J by 2 bases, with 3 bases of the junction left unmatched. The germline V gene has CDR1 LNHNV and CDR2 YYDKDF (reference sequence). The CDR3 loop spans 15 amino acids.